This is a list of T cell receptor beta chains from one sample in a study of blood T cell repertoires in COVID-19. Profiling relied on immunoSEQ multiplex PCR, and the TCRdb table lists in-frame clones only, not all of them. Of about 250,000 clones listed, roughly 83% were seen once; the top ten hold nearly 9%. Sequencing was done on a sample of peripheral blood. These receptors originate from a man older than 75 with acute or convalescent COVID-19. CDR3s include the opening cysteine and the closing phenylalanine or tryptophan. D genes are given only for firm matches. Clone size, where shown, is once, few, many, or a class for clones that have expanded.

>.|TRBV24-1|TRBJ2-5|14|TRBD1
CATSDTTGLETQYF
TGTGCCACCAGTGATACGACAGGGTTGGAGACCCAGTACTTC
>.|TRBV24-1|TRBJ2-3|15|TRBD1
CATSRGQGVTDTQYF
TGTGCCACCAGTCGAGGACAGGGAGTCACAGATACGCAGTATTTT
>.|TRBV6-5|TRBJ1-5|15|.
CASRRQGVSNQPQHF
TGTGCCAGCCGACGGCAAGGGGTGAGCAATCAGCCCCAGCATTTT
>.|TRBV24-1|TRBJ1-1|14|.
CATSDPGGGTEAFF
TGTGCCACCAGTGACCCTGGGGGGGGCACTGAAGCTTTCTTT
>.|TRBV5-1|TRBJ1-6|16|.
CASSLAGNSYNSPLHF
TGCGCCAGCAGCTTAGCGGGAAACTCCTATAATTCACCCCTCCACTTT
>.|TRBV7-6|TRBJ2-1|16|TRBD2
CASSSVAGRSYNEQFF
TGTGCCAGCAGCTCTGTAGCGGGGAGGAGCTACAATGAGCAGTTCTTC
>.|TRBV28|TRBJ1-3|17|.
CASSFGGRVNSGNTIYF
TGTGCCAGCAGTTTCGGGGGACGGGTAAACTCTGGAAACACCATATATTTT
>.|TRBV28|TRBJ1-4|15|TRBD1
CASSGRGQAYEKLFF
TGTGCCAGCAGCGGCCGAGGACAGGCTTATGAAAAACTGTTTTTT
>once|TRBV7-2|TRBJ2-7|13|.
CASSLARTYEQYF
TGTGCCAGCAGCTTAGCGCGCACTTACGAGCAGTACTTC
>.|TRBV6-5|TRBJ2-7|15|TRBD2
CASSYLAGTNYEQYF
TGTGCCAGCAGTTACCTGGCAGGGACTAACTACGAGCAGTACTTC
>few|TRBV7-2|TRBJ2-7|14|TRBD1
CASSPGTGRYEQYF
TGTGCCAGCAGCCCCGGGACAGGGCGCTACGAGCAGTACTTC